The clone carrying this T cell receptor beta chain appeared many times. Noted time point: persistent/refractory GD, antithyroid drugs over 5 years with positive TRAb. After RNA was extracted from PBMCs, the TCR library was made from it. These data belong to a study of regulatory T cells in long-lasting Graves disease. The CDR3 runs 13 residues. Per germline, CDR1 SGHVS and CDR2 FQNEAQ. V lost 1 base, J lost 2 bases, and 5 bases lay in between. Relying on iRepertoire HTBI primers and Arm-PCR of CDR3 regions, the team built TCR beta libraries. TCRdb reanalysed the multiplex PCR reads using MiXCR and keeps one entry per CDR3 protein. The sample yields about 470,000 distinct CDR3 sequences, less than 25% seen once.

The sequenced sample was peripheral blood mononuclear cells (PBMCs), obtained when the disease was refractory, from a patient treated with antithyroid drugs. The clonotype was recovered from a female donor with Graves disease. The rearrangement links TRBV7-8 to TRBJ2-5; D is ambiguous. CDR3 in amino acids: CASSLGVQETQYF. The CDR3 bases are TGTGCCAGCAGCTTAGGAGTGCAAGAGACCCAGTACTTC.